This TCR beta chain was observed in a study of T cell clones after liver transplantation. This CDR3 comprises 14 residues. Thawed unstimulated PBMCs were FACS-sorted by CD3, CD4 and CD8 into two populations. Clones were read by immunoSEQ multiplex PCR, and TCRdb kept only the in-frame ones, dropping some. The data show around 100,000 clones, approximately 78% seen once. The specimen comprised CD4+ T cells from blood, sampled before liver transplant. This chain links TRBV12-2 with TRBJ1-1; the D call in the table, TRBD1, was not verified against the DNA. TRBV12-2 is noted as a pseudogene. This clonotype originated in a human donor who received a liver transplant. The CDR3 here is CASRLNPMADEAFF. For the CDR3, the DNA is TGTGCAAGTCGCTTAAACCCAATGGCCGATGAAGCTTTCTTT.